This TCR beta chain stems from a study of tumor-infiltrating lymphocytes in primary liver carcinoma. In the study overall: Staging of the tumors gave T1-T3 N0M0, with widths of roughly 4.2 to 10 cm. Points from the study as a whole: Tumor-adjacent and tumor-blood pairs showed less overlap than tumor region pairs. With p = 0.039, the top-250-clone fraction in tumors significantly exceeded that in blood.

Notes on this clonotype: Antigen unknown. At one end, the junction sequence differs from germline, possibly due to a read error.

The CDR3 runs 15 residues. CDR1 and CDR2 (germline): MDHEN, SYDVKM. From about 530 ng total RNA, TCR beta cDNA was generated with a primer in the constant region. For TCR beta, libraries were produced by three nested multiplex PCR rounds using slightly modified ARM-PCR. For around 10 cycles apiece, the opening two PCR rounds ran with TRBV1-TRBV30 forward primers and a C-beta reverse primer. TCRdb independently ran MiXCR on the multiplex PCR reads; one entry per CDR3 protein. The sample consists of approximately 110,000 distinct CDR3 sequences, approximately 64% of them appearing once. Joint extraction of RNA and DNA used roughly 19-33 mg of bulk tissue that was unsorted. Donors underwent surgery for histopathologically diagnosed primary liver carcinoma.

This rearrangement joins TRBV28 to TRBJ1-2, with D perhaps matching TRBD1 (5 bases). This sequence was found in a woman aged 55-69 years with primary liver carcinoma and hepatitis B virus infection. Input material: liver tumor tissue from sampling region 3. Stated subset: tumor region T3, left-lateral pole. CDR3 in DNA: TGTGCCAGCAGTTCCTTCAGGGCCCTCAACTATGGCTACGCCTTC. Protein: CASSSFRALNYGYAF.